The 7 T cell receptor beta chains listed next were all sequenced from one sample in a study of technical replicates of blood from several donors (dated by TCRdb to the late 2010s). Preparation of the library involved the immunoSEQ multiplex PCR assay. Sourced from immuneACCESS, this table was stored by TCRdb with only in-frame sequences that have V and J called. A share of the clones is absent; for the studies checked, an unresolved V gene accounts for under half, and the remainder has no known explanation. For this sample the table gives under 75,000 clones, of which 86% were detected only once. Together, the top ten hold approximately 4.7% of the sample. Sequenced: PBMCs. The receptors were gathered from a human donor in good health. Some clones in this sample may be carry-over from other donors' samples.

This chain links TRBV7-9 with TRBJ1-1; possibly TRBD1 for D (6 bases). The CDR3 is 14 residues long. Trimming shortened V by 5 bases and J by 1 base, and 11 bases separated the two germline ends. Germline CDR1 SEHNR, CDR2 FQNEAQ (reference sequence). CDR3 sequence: CASSLQGGNTEAFF. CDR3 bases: TGTGCCAGCAGCCTACAGGGTGGGAACACTGAAGCTTTCTTT. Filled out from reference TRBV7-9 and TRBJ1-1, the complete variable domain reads DTGVSQNPRHKITKRGQNVTFRCDPISEHNRLYWYRQTLGQGPEFLTYFQNEAQLEKSRLLSDRFSAERPKGSFSTLEIQRTEQGDSAMYLCASSLQGGNTEAFFGQGTRLTVV.

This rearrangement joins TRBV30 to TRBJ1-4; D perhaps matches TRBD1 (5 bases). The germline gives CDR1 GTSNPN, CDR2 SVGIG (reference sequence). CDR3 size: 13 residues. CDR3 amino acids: CASNRQSNEKLFF. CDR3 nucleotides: TGTGCTTCCAATAGACAGAGTAATGAAAAACTGTTTTTT.

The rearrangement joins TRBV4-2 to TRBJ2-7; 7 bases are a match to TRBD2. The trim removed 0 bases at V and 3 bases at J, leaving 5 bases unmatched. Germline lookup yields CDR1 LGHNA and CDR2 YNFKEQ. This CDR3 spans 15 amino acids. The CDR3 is CASSQEGGAHYEQYF. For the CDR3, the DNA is TGTGCCAGCAGCCAAGAGGGAGGGGCTCACTACGAGCAGTACTTC.

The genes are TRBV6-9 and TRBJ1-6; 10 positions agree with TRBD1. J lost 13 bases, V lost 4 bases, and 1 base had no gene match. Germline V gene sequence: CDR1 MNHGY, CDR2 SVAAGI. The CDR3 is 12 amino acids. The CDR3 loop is CASSWTGGPLHF. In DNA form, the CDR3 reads TGTGCCAGCAGTTGGACAGGGGGGCCCCTCCACTTT.

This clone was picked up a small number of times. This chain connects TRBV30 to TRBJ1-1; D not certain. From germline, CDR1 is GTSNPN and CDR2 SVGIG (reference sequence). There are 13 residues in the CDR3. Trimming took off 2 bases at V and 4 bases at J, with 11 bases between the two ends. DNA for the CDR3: TGTGCCTGGAGTAGGACCCGGGGCACTGAAGCTTTCTTT. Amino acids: CAWSRTRGTEAFF.

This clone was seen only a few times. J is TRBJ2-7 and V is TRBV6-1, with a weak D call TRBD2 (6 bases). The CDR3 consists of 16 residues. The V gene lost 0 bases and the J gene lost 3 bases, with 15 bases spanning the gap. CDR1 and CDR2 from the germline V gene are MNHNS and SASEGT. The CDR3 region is CASSEAGGVVDYEQYF. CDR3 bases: TGTGCCAGCAGTGAAGCCGGGGGAGTGGTTGACTACGAGCAGTACTTC.

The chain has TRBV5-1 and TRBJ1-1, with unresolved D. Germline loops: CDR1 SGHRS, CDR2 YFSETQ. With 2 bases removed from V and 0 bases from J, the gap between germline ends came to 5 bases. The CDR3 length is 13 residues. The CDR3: CASSLTLNTEAFF. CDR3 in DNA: TGCGCCAGCAGCTTAACTTTGAACACTGAAGCTTTCTTT.